The table lists the clone carrying this T cell receptor (beta chain) with many counts. Its antigen is currently unknown. The sample comes from a study of T-cell memory formation after mild COVID-19. For the study at large: The TCR clusters were mostly specific to one donor.

TCRdb passed the 5' RACE reads through MiXCR, listing each CDR3 protein once. The data show hundreds of thousands of distinct CDR3 sequences, roughly 15% seen once. Trimming removed 0 bases at V and 0 bases at J, with 12 bases between. Per germline, CDR1 LGHDT and CDR2 YNNKEL (reference sequence). The CDR3 covers 16 residues. Findings of the study overall: What remained unconfirmed was the SARS-CoV-2 specificity of second-wave clones peaking on day 37. Day 15 to 85 contracting clones showed balanced CD4/CD8; later expanders leaned CD4+. Contracting CD4+ clones lay largely in CM and EM, with CD8+ ones residing in EMRA.

The clonotype was recovered from a young man who had mild COVID-19 (a few samples of this study predate the infection). Cell type and time point are not known. The chain has TRBV3-1 and TRBJ2-7; D uncertain. Sequencing was carried out using PBMCs or a T cell subset sorted from them (not recorded which). Here the CDR3 DNA reads TGTGCCAGCAGCCAAGAAACCGCCACTCTCTCCTACGAGCAGTACTTC. Amino acid sequence: CASSQETATLSYEQYF.